This T cell receptor (beta chain) is from a study of blood T cell repertoires in COVID-19. Across the whole study: From T cells, B-cell-depleted T cells, or PBMCs came the material, which was cDNA or gDNA.

Trimming shortened V by 3 bases and J by 13 bases, and 13 bases separated the two germline ends. This CDR3 has 12 residues. Germline loops: CDR1 DFQATT, CDR2 SNEGSKA (reference sequence). Original methodology: Reference gene primer amplification gave estimated nucleated cell counts. Data came from immunoSEQ multiplex PCR; TCRdb stores just in-frame clones and leaves some out. V and J calls and clone size are given by that table; D and trimming were obtained from the DNA. The table has some 110,000 clones, over 70% seen once. The source of this sequence is a man aged 50 or older with acute or convalescent COVID-19. The chain is built from TRBV20-1 and TRBJ1-6; D is unresolved. Sequencing input: peripheral blood. CDR3 in amino acids: CSASQAPGPLHF. The CDR3 DNA is TGCAGTGCTAGTCAGGCCCCGGGGCCCCTCCACTTT.